This T cell receptor (beta chain) was profiled in a study of Ad26.COV2.S vaccination and SARS-CoV-2 variants. Study context: This donor came from the COV1001 trial of Ad26.COV2.S. Participants got Ad26.COV2.S intramuscularly, once or twice 56 days apart.

Produced via immunoSEQ multiplex PCR; TCRdb's table is partial and in-frame only. The table lists about 680,000 clones, about 90% of them singletons. As to treatment: approximately 18 received Ad26.COV2.S at low or high dose, single or two shots; 5 received placebo; per-sample allocation not given. Each sample was drawn 63 days after the first injection (of vaccine or placebo). CDR1 is WNHNN and CDR2 is SYGVQD in the germline V gene (reference sequence). J was trimmed by 0 bases and V by 8 bases; bases with no gene match: 0. The CDR3 is made up of 13 amino acids. Study-wide findings and caveats: Across vaccine and placebo recipients, the breadth of non-spike TCRs was similar. Participants in the vaccine arm had higher spike-specific TCR breadth; placebo recipients had lower.

This clone was observed once. The antigen is undetermined. The J gene is TRBJ2-2, the V gene TRBV10-1; TRBD1 matches at 7 bases. The clonotype comes from a person between 18 and 60 years old who received the Ad26.COV2.S COVID-19 vaccine or a placebo. Sequences were derived from peripheral blood, sampled in a trial of Ad26.COV2.S vaccine versus placebo. CDR3 sequence reads: CASGTANTGELFF. CDR3 sequence (DNA): TGCGCCAGCGGGACAGCGAACACCGGGGAGCTGTTTTTT.